Below, one T cell receptor beta chain is given with its context. Its antigen remains unidentified. The assay was immunoSEQ multiplex PCR, and TCRdb's table has in-frame clones only and misses some. Of about 100,000 clones in the sample, around nine tenths were seen once. V lost 5 bases and J 5 bases, leaving 7 bases between the germline ends. Germline V gene sequence: CDR1 MDHEN, CDR2 SYDVKM. The CDR3 covers 13 residues. This specimen comes from a study of T cell responses to AZD1222 COVID-19 vaccine. Study results and caveats: Spike-spanning, vaccine-associated CD4 TCRs were dominant at 160-218 and 743-854.

This TCR came from an adult in good health. This chain connects TRBV28 to TRBJ1-6; D not certain. This specimen consisted of peripheral blood, obtained on day 0 of AZD1222 vaccination. This CDR3 is CASSPPNNSPLHF. DNA for the CDR3: TGTGCCAGCAGTCCCCCCAATAATTCACCCCTCCACTTT.